The sequence of this T cell receptor (beta chain) was determined in a study of cytomegalovirus exposure and HLA in healthy donors listed by TCRdb under 2017. Describing the broader study: According to a later analysis, one platform produced both the 100 to 150 validation repertoires and the 730 or so repertoires of the first cohort. Along with the roughly 700-subject first cohort, a separate validation cohort of about 110 different subjects was used. The study aimed to test whether cataloging public T cell receptors could reveal signatures of past pathogen exposure. High-throughput TCR immunosequencing, statistical association of individual TCRs with disease status, and machine learning were combined to predict cytomegalovirus infection status. Study-wide findings and limitations: Of the cluster scores, about 94% were above 0 in a later analysis, which found that TCRs clustered in the first cohort also tended to co-occur in the 120 or so validation repertoires. The classifier was reported to diagnose cytomegalovirus status with high specificity and sensitivity in both the original and validation cohorts. A few of the identified cytomegalovirus-associated TCR beta chains were confirmed in vitro to be specific for cytomegalovirus antigens. The authors suggested that the approach could potentially be generalized to other disease states and immunological phenotypes. Most TCR sequences were seen in very few donors, while some public TCRs were found in many individuals. In the study, 164 TCR beta chains were listed as associated with cytomegalovirus. The validation cohort had no HLA typing available for a later analysis, so co-occurrence within that cohort was assessed over all 120 or so repertoires.

Library prep was done by the immunoSEQ multiplex PCR assay. In the source study's methods: A statistical classification framework was built for diagnosing cytomegalovirus status from the catalog of TCR beta chain sequences. TCRdb provides this immuneACCESS table in a form limited to in-frame rearrangements. Some clones are lacking; in checked studies, under half of them reflect an unresolved V gene, and why the rest are absent is not known. The DNA was the basis for D and trimming; V, J and clone size are from that table. This sample has about 160,000 clones in its table, and less than 90% of those were observed once. More than 2% of the sample is held by the ten biggest clonotypes. The CDR3 starts with the cysteine, ends with the phenylalanine, and has 16 residues. Only the CDR3 DNA is retained, 48 bases long and in frame from the first base. The junction carries 16 bases between V and J, which are trimmed by 0 bases and 6 bases respectively. The germline V gene specifies SGHRS as CDR1 and YFSETQ as CDR2.

The donors belonged to the validation cohort of over a hundred subjects, which was separate from the roughly 680-subject first cohort. Details on this clone: The antigen it binds to is not known. The input lacks base qualities; no much larger clone sits a single base away.

The chain uses TRBV5-1 and TRBJ2-1; the D segment could be TRBD2, given 5 matching bases. The source material was PBMCs. The sequence was collected from a woman aged 18-29 years in good health and CMV-seronegative. The CDR3 here reads CASSLDGLILGNEQFF. The sequence in DNA is TGCGCCAGCAGCTTGGACGGACTTATATTGGGCAATGAGCAGTTCTTC.